This is a list of T cell receptor beta chains from one sample in a study of identical twins. TCRdb independently ran MiXCR on the 5' RACE reads; one entry per CDR3 protein. The sample records about 530,000 distinct CDR3 sequences, approximately 20% being singletons. Another study also made use of these data, one on yellow fever vaccine responses in identical twins.

Specimen: CD4+ T cells sorted from blood. These receptors came from a young woman in good health. The CDR3 runs from the conserved cysteine through the conserved F or W. D genes are given only for firm matches. Part of the rows lack a size; the others show once, few, many or a class for expanded clones.

TRBJ2-2,.,TRBV11-2,.,CASSWGRLEKTGELFF,TGTGCCAGCAGCTGGGGTAGACTGGAGAAAACCGGGGAGCTGTTTTTT
TRBJ2-4,.,TRBV15,few,CATSRVGGNIQYF,TGTGCCACCAGCAGAGTCGGAGGGAACATTCAGTACTTC
TRBJ2-3,.,TRBV27,.,CASSFGLGGTDTQYF,TGTGCCAGCAGTTTCGGCCTAGGGGGCACAGATACGCAGTATTTT
TRBJ1-6,.,TRBV12-3/TRBV12-4,many,CASSSTRGSNSPLHF,TGTGCCAGCAGTTCCACTAGGGGTTCTAATTCACCCCTCCACTTT
TRBJ2-5,TRBD1,TRBV12-3/TRBV12-4,once,CASSTGEETQYF,TGTGCCAGCAGCACAGGGGAAGAGACCCAGTACTTC
TRBJ2-4,TRBD1,TRBV3-1,few,CASSQGRQGAYIQYF,TGTGCCAGCAGCCAGGGGCGGCAGGGGGCGTACATTCAGTACTTC
TRBJ2-1,TRBD2,TRBV12-3/TRBV12-4,many,CASSRTSGDYNEQFF,TGTGCCAGCAGTCGGACTAGCGGGGATTACAATGAGCAGTTCTTC
TRBJ2-7,TRBD1,TRBV7-6,few,CASSVLTGTSYEQYF,TGTGCCAGCTCCGTCTTGACAGGGACCTCCTACGAGCAGTACTTC
TRBJ1-2,.,TRBV20-1,.,CSAGSRLYGYTF,TGCAGTGCGGGCAGTAGACTTTATGGCTACACCTTC
TRBJ2-6,TRBD1,TRBV12-3/TRBV12-4,few,CASSKQGAGANVLTF,TGTGCCAGCAGCAAACAGGGGGCAGGGGCCAACGTCCTGACTTTC
TRBJ2-1,TRBD1,TRBV6-2/TRBV6-3,.,CASLRGQPMNEQFF,TGTGCCAGCCTAAGGGGACAGCCTATGAATGAGCAGTTCTTC
TRBJ2-2,.,TRBV7-8,few,CASSLVVGVNTGELFF,TGTGCCAGCAGCTTAGTGGTCGGGGTTAACACCGGGGAGCTGTTTTTT
TRBJ2-7,TRBD2,TRBV11-2,.,CASRLTSGPLPSSYEQYF,TGTGCCAGCAGGCTGACTAGCGGACCCTTACCTAGCTCCTACGAGCAGTACTTC
TRBJ2-7,.,TRBV6-1,many,CASSKVQRSSYEQYF,TGTGCCAGCAGCAAGGTACAAAGGAGCTCCTACGAGCAGTACTTC
TRBJ2-2,TRBD1,TRBV10-3,few,CAIRQGANTGELFF,TGTGCCATCAGGCAGGGGGCTAACACCGGGGAGCTGTTTTTT
TRBJ2-1,.,TRBV7-3,.,CASSSTGGLGNEQFF,TGTGCCAGCAGCTCGACAGGAGGTCTGGGCAATGAGCAGTTCTTC
TRBJ2-3,TRBD1,TRBV18,.,CASSADRATDTQYF,TGTGCCAGCTCAGCCGACAGGGCCACAGATACGCAGTATTTT
TRBJ2-3,TRBD2,TRBV12-3/TRBV12-4,few,CASSATILAGTTDTQYF,TGTGCCAGCAGCGCAACTATTCTAGCGGGGACCACAGATACGCAGTATTTT
TRBJ2-2,.,TRBV24-1,few,CATNRGANTGELFF,TGTGCCACCAACCGGGGGGCAAACACCGGGGAGCTGTTTTTT
TRBJ2-1,TRBD2,TRBV5-1,.,CASSSLAGTVKNEQFF,TGCGCCAGCAGCTCCCTAGCGGGAACAGTTAAGAATGAGCAGTTCTTC
TRBJ2-5,.,TRBV29-1,many,CSVEQGGETQYF,TGCAGCGTTGAGCAGGGAGGAGAGACCCAGTACTTC
TRBJ2-5,TRBD2,TRBV15,.,CATSNSHSLARQETQYF,TGTGCCACCAGCAATTCCCATTCACTAGCGAGGCAAGAGACCCAGTACTTC
TRBJ2-5,TRBD2,TRBV20-1,few,CSAATGLAYETQYF,TGCAGTGCTGCAACTGGACTAGCTTATGAGACCCAGTACTTC
TRBJ2-5,TRBD2,TRBV5-1,.,CASSLRGGKEETQYF,TGCGCCAGCAGCTTGCGGGGGGGCAAGGAAGAGACCCAGTACTTC
TRBJ2-3,TRBD2,TRBV28,.,CASSLWGSGSSDTQYF,TGTGCCAGCAGTTTATGGGGTAGCGGGAGTTCGGATACGCAGTATTTT
TRBJ2-3,TRBD2,TRBV4-1,.,CASSRTLAGGTDTQYF,TGCGCCAGCAGCCGCACCCTTGCGGGGGGCACAGATACGCAGTATTTT
TRBJ2-2,TRBD2,TRBV12-3/TRBV12-4,.,CASSVRGGTSANTGELFF,TGTGCCAGCAGTGTTAGAGGGGGGACTAGCGCAAACACCGGGGAGCTGTTTTTT
TRBJ2-3,.,TRBV20-1,.,CSAEGPHWDTQYF,TGCAGTGCTGAAGGACCCCATTGGGATACGCAGTATTTT
TRBJ2-3,TRBD2,TRBV29-1,.,CSVGLAGGTADTQYF,TGCAGCGTGGGACTAGCGGGGGGGACAGCAGATACGCAGTATTTT
TRBJ2-5,.,TRBV4-1,few,CASSQWRKETQYF,TGCGCCAGCAGCCAATGGCGGAAAGAGACCCAGTACTTC
TRBJ2-7,TRBD2,TRBV7-2,.,CASSLLAGGYSYEQYF,TGTGCCAGCAGCTTACTAGCGGGAGGGTACTCCTACGAGCAGTACTTC
TRBJ2-5,TRBD1,TRBV7-9,few,CASSPTGGLSRETQYF,TGTGCCAGCAGCCCTACAGGGGGCCTGTCGCGAGAGACCCAGTACTTC
TRBJ2-5,.,TRBV5-1,.,CASSLSLDRETQYF,TGCGCCAGCAGCTTGAGTCTAGATCGAGAGACCCAGTACTTC
TRBJ2-5,.,TRBV28,few,CASTYVGARTTQETQYF,TGTGCCAGCACCTACGTAGGGGCACGAACGACCCAAGAGACCCAGTACTTC
TRBJ1-1,.,TRBV7-9,few,CASSSRARDTEAFF,TGTGCCAGCAGCTCGAGGGCCCGCGACACTGAAGCTTTCTTT
TRBJ2-3,.,TRBV29-1,few,CSVDSVTDTQYF,TGCAGCGTTGATTCGGTCACAGATACGCAGTATTTT